This is a list of T cell receptor beta chains from one sample in a study of cytomegalovirus exposure and HLA in healthy donors. Clones were sequenced by immunoSEQ multiplex PCR, and TCRdb holds only the in-frame ones, with some missing. The profile shows about 180,000 clones, 72% of them singletons. Sequences were obtained from PBMCs. These receptors originate from a human donor in good health. Both conserved end residues are part of each CDR3. The D gene is left open where the match is weak. Rows may omit the clone size; those that give it use once, few, many or a size class.

v_call,d_call,clone_size,j_call,cdr3_aa,cdr3_nt
TRBV6-1,-,-,TRBJ1-1,CASSRTGYLNTEAFF,TGTGCCAGCAGTCGAACAGGGTACTTGAACACTGAAGCTTTCTTT
TRBV11-2,TRBD1,few,TRBJ1-1,CASSFDRESTEAFF,TGTGCCAGCAGCTTCGACAGGGAGAGCACTGAAGCTTTCTTT
TRBV4-1,TRBD1,-,TRBJ1-1,CASSQELRGARALNTEAFF,TGCGCCAGCAGCCAAGAACTCAGGGGGGCAAGGGCTCTGAACACTGAAGCTTTCTTT
TRBV5-6,TRBD1,once,TRBJ1-3,CASSPTGNLRNTIYF,TGTGCCAGCAGCCCGACAGGGAATTTAAGAAACACCATATATTTT
TRBV7-2,TRBD1,-,TRBJ1-2,CASSLEGARLNYGYTF,TGTGCCAGCAGCTTAGAGGGGGCGCGACTCAACTATGGCTACACCTTC
TRBV5-1,TRBD1,-,TRBJ2-3,CASSNNRGVDTQYF,TGCGCCAGCAGCAATAACAGGGGTGTGGATACGCAGTATTTT
TRBV27,TRBD1,-,TRBJ2-7,CASSLWGTGSEQYF,TGTGCCAGCAGTTTATGGGGGACAGGGAGCGAGCAGTACTTC
TRBV27,-,-,TRBJ2-7,CASSSPTGSSYEQYF,TGTGCCAGCAGTTCCCCGACAGGTAGCTCCTACGAGCAGTACTTC
TRBV7-9,-,-,TRBJ1-2,CASSHSSGDGYTF,TGTGCCAGCAGCCATAGCTCAGGGGACGGCTACACCTTC
TRBV7-6,-,-,TRBJ1-1,CASSPGGQNTEAFF,TGTGCCAGCAGCCCTGGAGGGCAAAACACTGAAGCTTTCTTT
TRBV7-2,-,-,TRBJ2-7,CASSSLWSREQYF,TGTGCCAGCAGCTCCCTATGGTCGCGCGAGCAGTACTTC
TRBV7-2,-,-,TRBJ1-5,CASSPVTVYSNQPQHF,TGTGCCAGCAGCCCGGTGACAGTTTATAGCAATCAGCCCCAGCATTTT
TRBV19,-,-,TRBJ1-2,CASSAGGRRAAGGYTF,TGTGCCAGTAGTGCCGGGGGGCGTCGAGCCGCCGGGGGCTACACCTTC
TRBV28,TRBD1,-,TRBJ1-3,CASSLRTGSGNTIYF,TGTGCCAGCAGTTTACGGACAGGGTCGGGAAACACCATATATTTT
TRBV6-1,-,-,TRBJ2-7,CASSEAGRVYEQYF,TGTGCCAGCAGTGAAGCGGGGCGCGTGTACGAGCAGTACTTC
TRBV19,-,-,TRBJ1-5,CASSMEAATPQHF,TGTGCCAGTAGTATGGAGGCGGCTACGCCCCAGCATTTT
TRBV27,TRBD1,-,TRBJ1-5,CASRIRSGQGVNQPQHF,TGTGCCAGCCGAATCAGGTCGGGACAGGGGGTAAATCAGCCCCAGCATTTT
TRBV6-1,-,-,TRBJ2-3,CASSEPPGDTDTQYF,TGTGCCAGCAGTGAACCCCCCGGTGACACAGATACGCAGTATTTT
TRBV12-5,-,-,TRBJ1-2,CASGQVSNYGYTF,TGTGCTAGTGGTCAGGTGTCTAACTATGGCTACACCTTC
TRBV10-3,TRBD1,few,TRBJ1-1,CAISEGQVAEAFF,TGTGCCATCAGTGAAGGACAGGTCGCTGAAGCTTTCTTT
TRBV9,TRBD1,once,TRBJ2-5,CASSAFTGVETQYF,TGTGCCAGCAGCGCATTTACAGGGGTGGAGACCCAGTACTTC